These 18 T cell receptor beta chains were all obtained from the same sample, sequenced in a study of control samples from healthy donors and cancer patients. Sequenced by immunoSEQ multiplex PCR; TCRdb stores in-frame clones only, minus some. The repertoire holds under 450,000 clones, approximately 92% seen once, with more than 6% in the top ten. The sequencing input was PBMCs. The receptors shown here come from a man aged 40-55 years with head and neck cancer.

The chain employs TRBV19 and TRBJ2-1; D is uncertain. Trimming removed 3 bases from V and 5 bases from J, with 8 bases in between. Germline V gene data show CDR1 as LNHDA and CDR2 as SQIVND (reference sequence). This CDR3 spans 13 amino acids. The CDR3 sequence: CASSMGINNEQFF. The CDR3 bases are TGTGCCAGTAGTATGGGGATCAACAATGAGCAGTTCTTC.

The V gene is TRBV10-3, the J gene TRBJ2-7; D unresolved. CDR3 length: 14 amino acids. In germline, CDR1 is ENHRY, CDR2 SYGVKD. Trimming stripped 4 bases from V and 2 bases from J, with 12 bases between. The CDR3 sequence: CAISVDLSTYEQYF. The CDR3 region has the DNA TGTGCCATCAGTGTGGACCTTTCCACCTACGAGCAGTACTTC.

CDR3 DNA: TGTGCCAGCAGTGATGAGTCCCGCCGATACAATGAGCAGTTCTTC. Protein product: CASSDESRRYNEQFF. The rearrangement uses TRBV25-1 and TRBJ2-1; D is unresolved. Germline values: CDR1 MGHDK, CDR2 SYGVNS. The CDR3 is made up of 15 amino acids. V lost 3 bases and J lost 4, with 13 bases in between.

This rearrangement joins TRBV19 to TRBJ2-1; TRBD1 or TRBD2 may be the D gene (5 bases each). Germline CDR1 and CDR2: LNHDA and SQIVND (reference sequence). The V gene lost 4 bases and the J gene lost 8 bases, with 15 bases spanning the gap. The CDR3 is made up of 14 amino acids. This CDR3 reads CASSTQRGGDEQFF. For the CDR3, the DNA is TGTGCCAGTAGTACCCAGAGGGGCGGCGATGAGCAGTTCTTC.

The CDR3 region is CASSAGGTDYGYTF. The DNA of the CDR3 is TGTGCCAGTAGTGCGGGGGGGACGGACTATGGCTACACCTTC. The gene calls are TRBV19 and TRBJ1-2; TRBD1 is a possible D gene (5 bases). Germline assignment: CDR1 LNHDA and CDR2 SQIVND (reference sequence). Trimming pared 5 bases from V and 3 bases from J, leaving 13 bases between. This CDR3 spans 14 amino acids.

This rearrangement joins TRBV5-1 to TRBJ1-5, with 7 bases matching TRBD1. J gave up 1 base and V 4 bases, and 5 bases lay outside the gene matches. The CDR3 consists of 15 residues. The germline gives CDR1 SGHRS, CDR2 YFSETQ. The CDR3 sequence: CASSIDRASNQPQHF. DNA for the CDR3: TGCGCCAGCAGCATAGACAGGGCGAGCAATCAGCCCCAGCATTTT. Combining the CDR3 with reference TRBV5-1 and TRBJ1-5 gives the whole variable domain KAGVTQTPRYLIKTRGQQVTLSCSPISGHRSVSWYQQTPGQGLQFLFEYFSETQRNKGNFPGRFSGRQFSNSRSEMNVSTLELGDSALYLCASSIDRASNQPQHFGDGTRLSIL.

This clone has a single count. This sequence joins TRBV19 and TRBJ1-1; TRBD1 matches at 9 bases. J gave up 5 bases and V 3 bases, and 13 bases lay outside the gene matches. Per germline, CDR1 LNHDA and CDR2 SQIVND (reference sequence). The CDR3 consists of 17 residues. CDR3 nucleotides: TGTGCCAGTAGTATCTACGATATGGGGACAGGGAGGACTGAAGCTTTCTTT. It yields the protein CASSIYDMGTGRTEAFF.

This clone was counted a few times. The chain couples TRBV6-5 to TRBJ1-6; possible D gene TRBD1, 6 bases. Germline-derived CDR1 and CDR2 are MNHEY and SVGAGI. This CDR3 comprises 16 residues. V dropped 2 bases and J dropped 9 bases, with 17 bases sitting between them. The CDR3 coding sequence is TGTGCCAGCAGTTACGCTCAGGGGAACCTACGTTCACCCCTCCACTTT. Amino acid sequence: CASSYAQGNLRSPLHF.

The sample holds a few counts of this clone. The chain combines TRBV9 with TRBJ2-1, with D unclear. Germline V gives CDR1 SGDLS, CDR2 YYNGEE. The CDR3 loop spans 15 amino acids. Trimming stripped 4 bases from V and 0 bases from J, with 11 bases between. The CDR3 is CASSLPISSYNEQFF. As DNA, the CDR3 is TGTGCCAGCAGCCTACCAATCAGCTCCTACAATGAGCAGTTCTTC. The complete variable domain, with remaining parts taken from reference TRBV9 and TRBJ2-1, reads DSGVTQTPKHLITATGQRVTLRCSPRSGDLSVYWYQQSLDQGLQFLIQYYNGEERAKGNILERFSAQQFPDLHSELNLSSLELGDSALYFCASSLPISSYNEQFFGPGTRLTVL.

The chain combines TRBV27 with TRBJ2-1, with 9 bases identical to TRBD2. The trim removed 6 bases at V and 8 bases at J, leaving 14 bases unmatched. The CDR3 runs to 16 residues. CDR1 is MNHEY, CDR2 SMNVEV, per germline (reference sequence). Here the CDR3 reads CASSPLYSGGIDEQFF. The CDR3 nucleotides are TGTGCCAGCAGCCCTCTTTATAGCGGGGGTATCGATGAGCAGTTCTTC.

J is TRBJ1-1 and V is TRBV7-2, with D possibly TRBD1 on 5 matching bases. The CDR3 length is 15 residues. The V end was cut by 1 base, the J end by 1 base, with 10 bases between. Germline V CDR1 and CDR2: SGHTA, FQGNSA. The CDR3 nucleotides are TGTGCCAGCAGCTTAGGAGGACACCCGAACACTGAAGCTTTCTTT. It translates to CASSLGGHPNTEAFF.

The chain joins TRBV7-2 to TRBJ2-3; TRBD2 might be the D (5 bases). This CDR3 region has 15 residues. The germline V and J ends were trimmed by 3 bases and 2 bases, with 12 bases remaining between them. The germline V gene encodes CDR1 SGHTA and CDR2 FQGNSA. CDR3 sequence: CASSLGADFTDTQYF. In DNA form, the CDR3 reads TGTGCCAGCAGCTTGGGTGCGGACTTCACAGATACGCAGTATTTT.

V and J are TRBV4-1 and TRBJ1-4; TRBD1 matches at 10 bases. CDR3 size: 16 residues. In germline, CDR1 is MGHRA, CDR2 YSYEKL. V lost 3 bases and J lost 7; bases outside the gene matches: 8. CDR3 sequence (DNA): TGCGCCAGCAGCCACGGAAGACAGGGGGCTCGTGAAAAACTGTTTTTT. Encoded protein: CASSHGRQGAREKLFF.

This chain's CDR3 is CASSFAGAPEAFF. The CDR3 DNA is TGCGCCAGCAGCTTCGCAGGGGCCCCTGAAGCTTTCTTT. The chain links TRBV5-1 to TRBJ1-1; TRBD1 might be the D (6 bases). The CDR3 spans 13 residues. The V end was cut by 2 bases, the J end by 6 bases, with 11 bases between. Germline CDR1 SGHRS, CDR2 YFSETQ.

V usage is TRBV2 and J usage is TRBJ1-2; 8 nucleotides agree with TRBD1. The CDR3 covers 15 residues. V was pared by 6 bases and J by 1 base, with 7 bases of the junction left unmatched. Germline assignment: CDR1 SNHLY and CDR2 FYNNEI. This chain's CDR3 is CASRDRETLNYGYTF. CDR3 in DNA: TGTGCCAGCAGGGACAGGGAAACTCTTAACTATGGCTACACCTTC.

The chain has TRBV3-1 (or the pseudogene TRBV3-2) and TRBJ2-5; D unresolved. CDR3 length equals 14 residues. V shed 1 base and J shed 2 bases, with 8 bases lying between them. Germline lookup yields CDR1 LGHDT and CDR2 YNNKEL (reference sequence). In DNA, the CDR3 is TGTGCCAGCAGCCAAGCTCCCGGGCAAGAGACCCAGTACTTC. This translates into CASSQAPGQETQYF.

The V gene is TRBV28, the J gene TRBJ2-5; 9 bases are a match to TRBD1. CDR1 and CDR2 from the germline V gene are MDHEN and SYDVKM. The length of the CDR3 is 15 residues. J lost 5 bases, V lost 10 bases, and 14 bases had no gene match. The CDR3, as DNA: TGTGCCACCTCGTTAGGGACAGGGCCCAGGGAGACCCAGTACTTC. Residues: CATSLGTGPRETQYF.

The chain combines TRBV30 with TRBJ2-4, with a possible D match to TRBD1 (5 bases). Trimming shortened V by 7 bases and J by 7 bases, and 11 bases separated the two germline ends. The CDR3 has 11 amino acids. The germline gives CDR1 GTSNPN, CDR2 SVGIG (reference sequence). This chain's CDR3 is CAFTGYNIQYF. The CDR3 bases are TGTGCCTTCACAGGTTACAACATTCAGTACTTC.